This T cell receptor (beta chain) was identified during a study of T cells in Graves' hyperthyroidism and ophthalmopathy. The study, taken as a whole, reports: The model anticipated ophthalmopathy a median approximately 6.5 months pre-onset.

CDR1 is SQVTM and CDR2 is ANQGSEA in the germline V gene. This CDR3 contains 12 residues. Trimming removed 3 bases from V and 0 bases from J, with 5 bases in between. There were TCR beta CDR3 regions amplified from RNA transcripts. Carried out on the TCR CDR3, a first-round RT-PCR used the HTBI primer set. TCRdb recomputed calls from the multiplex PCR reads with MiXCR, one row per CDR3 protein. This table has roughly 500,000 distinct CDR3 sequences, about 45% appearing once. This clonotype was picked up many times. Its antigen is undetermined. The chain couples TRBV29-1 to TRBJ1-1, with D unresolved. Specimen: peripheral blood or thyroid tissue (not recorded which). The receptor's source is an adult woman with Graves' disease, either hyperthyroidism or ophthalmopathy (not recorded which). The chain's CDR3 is CSVDPLNTEAFF. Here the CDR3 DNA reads TGCAGCGTTGACCCTCTGAACACTGAAGCTTTCTTT.